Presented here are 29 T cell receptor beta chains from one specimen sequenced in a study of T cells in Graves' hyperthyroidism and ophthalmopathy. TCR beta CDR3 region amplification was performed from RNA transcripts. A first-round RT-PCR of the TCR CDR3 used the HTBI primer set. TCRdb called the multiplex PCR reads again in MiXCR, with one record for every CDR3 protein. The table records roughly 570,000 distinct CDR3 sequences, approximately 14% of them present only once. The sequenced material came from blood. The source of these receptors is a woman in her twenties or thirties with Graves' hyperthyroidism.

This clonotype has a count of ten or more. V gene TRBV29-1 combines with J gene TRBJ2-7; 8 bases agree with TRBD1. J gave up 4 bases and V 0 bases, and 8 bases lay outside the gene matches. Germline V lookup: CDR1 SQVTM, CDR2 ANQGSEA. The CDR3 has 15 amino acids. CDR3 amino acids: CSVEDGTGDGYEQYF. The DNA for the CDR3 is TGCAGCGTTGAAGACGGGACAGGTGATGGGTACGAGCAGTACTTC.

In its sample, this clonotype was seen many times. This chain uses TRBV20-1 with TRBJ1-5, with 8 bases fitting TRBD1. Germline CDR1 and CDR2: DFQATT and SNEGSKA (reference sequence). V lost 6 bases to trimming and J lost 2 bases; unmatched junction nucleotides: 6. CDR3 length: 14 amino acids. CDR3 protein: CSAPGQGGNQPQHF. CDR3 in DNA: TGCAGTGCGCCCGGACAGGGCGGCAATCAGCCCCAGCATTTT.

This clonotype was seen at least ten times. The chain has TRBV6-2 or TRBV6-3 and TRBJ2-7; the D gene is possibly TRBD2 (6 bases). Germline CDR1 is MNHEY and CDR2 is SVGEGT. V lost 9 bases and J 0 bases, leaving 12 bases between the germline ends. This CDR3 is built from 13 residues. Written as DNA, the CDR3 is TGTGCCAGTGGGCGGGGACGCTCCTACGAGCAGTACTTC. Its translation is CASGRGRSYEQYF.

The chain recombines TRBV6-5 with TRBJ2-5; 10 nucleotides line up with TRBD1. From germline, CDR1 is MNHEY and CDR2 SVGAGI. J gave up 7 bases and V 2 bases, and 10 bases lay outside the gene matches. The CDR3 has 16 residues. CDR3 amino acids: CASSYAPGQGIGTQYF. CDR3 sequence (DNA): TGTGCCAGCAGTTACGCGCCGGGACAGGGGATCGGGACCCAGTACTTC.

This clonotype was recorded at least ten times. The CDR3 reads CASSLESRTDTQYF. In DNA, the CDR3 is TGTGCCAGCAGTTTAGAATCCCGCACAGATACGCAGTATTTT. The chain combines TRBV12-3 or TRBV12-4 with TRBJ2-3, with D uncertain. There are 14 residues in the CDR3. Trimming took 1 base from V and 1 from J, leaving 6 bases between them.

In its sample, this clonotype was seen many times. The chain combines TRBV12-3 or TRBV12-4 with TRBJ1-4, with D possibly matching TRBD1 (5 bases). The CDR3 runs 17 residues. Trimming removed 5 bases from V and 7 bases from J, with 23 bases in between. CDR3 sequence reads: CASSLTSGRVASEKLFF. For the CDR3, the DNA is TGTGCCAGCAGTCTTACGAGCGGCAGGGTGGCTTCTGAAAAACTGTTTTTT.

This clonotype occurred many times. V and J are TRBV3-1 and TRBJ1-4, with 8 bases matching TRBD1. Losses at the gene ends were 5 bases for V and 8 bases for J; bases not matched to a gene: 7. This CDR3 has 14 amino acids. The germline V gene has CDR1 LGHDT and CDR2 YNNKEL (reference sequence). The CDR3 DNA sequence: TGTGCCAGCAGCTATCCAGGGGGCGCGGAAAAACTGTTTTTT. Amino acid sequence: CASSYPGGAEKLFF.

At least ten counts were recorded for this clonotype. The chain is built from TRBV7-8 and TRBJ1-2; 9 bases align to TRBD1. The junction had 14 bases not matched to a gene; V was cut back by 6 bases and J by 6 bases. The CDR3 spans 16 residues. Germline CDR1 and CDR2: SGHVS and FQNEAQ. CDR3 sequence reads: CASRAGTGSGSHGYTF. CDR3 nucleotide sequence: TGTGCCAGCAGAGCCGGGACAGGGTCGGGTAGTCATGGCTACACCTTC. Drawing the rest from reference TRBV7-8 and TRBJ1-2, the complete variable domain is GAGVSQSPRYKVAKRGQDVALRCDPISGHVSLFWYQQALGQGPEFLTYFQNEAQLDKSGLPSDRFFAERPEGSVSTLKIQRTQQEDSAVYLCASRAGTGSGSHGYTFGSGTRLTVV.

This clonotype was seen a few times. As DNA, the CDR3 is TGTGCCAGCAGCCCGACTGTGGCTGCTGAGCAGTTCTTC. This translates into CASSPTVAAEQFF. This chain connects TRBV9 to TRBJ2-1; D call uncertain. CDR1 is SGDLS and CDR2 is YYNGEE in the germline V gene. The CDR3 is 13 residues long. Trimming pared 4 bases from V and 9 bases from J, leaving 14 bases between.

The CDR3 is CASRLSRDTYEQYF. The DNA for the CDR3 is TGTGCCAGCAGGCTTAGTCGGGACACGTACGAGCAGTACTTC. The chain recombines TRBV7-2 with TRBJ2-7, with a weak D call TRBD1 (6 bases). This CDR3 has 14 amino acids. Germline V gene lookup returns CDR1 SGHTA and CDR2 FQGNSA. Trimming shortened V by 6 bases and J by 4 bases, and 16 bases separated the two germline ends. The full variable domain, its missing parts supplied by reference TRBV7-2 and TRBJ2-7, is GAGVSQSPSNKVTEKGKDVELRCDPISGHTALYWYRQSLGQGLEFLIYFQGNSAPDKSGLPSDRFSAERTGGSVSTLTIQRTQQEDSAVYLCASRLSRDTYEQYFGPGTRLTVT.

The CDR3 bases are TGTGCCAGTAGTAATCTAGCGGGAGGAGGCGGTGAGCAGTTCTTC. Translating it yields CASSNLAGGGGEQFF. The rearrangement links TRBV19 to TRBJ2-1; 11 nucleotides agree with TRBD2. The CDR3 sequence is 15 residues long. Germline V gene data show CDR1 as LNHDA and CDR2 as SQIVND (reference sequence). Trimming cost V 4 bases and J 9 bases; bases outside gene matches: 8. Full variable domain (missing parts from reference TRBV19 and TRBJ2-1): DGGITQSPKYLFRKEGQNVTLSCEQNLNHDAMYWYRQDPGQGLRLIYYSQIVNDFQKGDIAEGYSVSREKKESFPLTVTSAQKNPTAFYLCASSNLAGGGGEQFFGPGTRLTVL.

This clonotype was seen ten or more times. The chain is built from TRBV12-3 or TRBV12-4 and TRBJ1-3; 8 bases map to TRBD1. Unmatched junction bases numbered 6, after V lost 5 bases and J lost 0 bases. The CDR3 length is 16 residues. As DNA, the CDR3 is TGTGCCAGCAGTGGGACAGGTTTGAGCTCTGGAAACACCATATATTTT. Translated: CASSGTGLSSGNTIYF.

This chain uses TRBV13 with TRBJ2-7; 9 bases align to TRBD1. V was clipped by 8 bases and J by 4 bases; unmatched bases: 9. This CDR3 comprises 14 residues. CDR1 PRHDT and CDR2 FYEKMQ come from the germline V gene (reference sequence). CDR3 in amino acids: CASQQGAKQYEQYF. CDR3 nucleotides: TGTGCCAGCCAACAGGGGGCCAAACAATACGAGCAGTACTTC.

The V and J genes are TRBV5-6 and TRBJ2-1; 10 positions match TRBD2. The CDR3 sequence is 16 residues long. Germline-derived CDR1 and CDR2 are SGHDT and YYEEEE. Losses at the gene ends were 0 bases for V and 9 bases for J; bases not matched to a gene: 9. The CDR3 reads CASSLEASGSPGEQFF. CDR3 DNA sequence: TGTGCCAGCAGCTTGGAGGCTAGCGGGAGTCCGGGTGAGCAGTTCTTC.

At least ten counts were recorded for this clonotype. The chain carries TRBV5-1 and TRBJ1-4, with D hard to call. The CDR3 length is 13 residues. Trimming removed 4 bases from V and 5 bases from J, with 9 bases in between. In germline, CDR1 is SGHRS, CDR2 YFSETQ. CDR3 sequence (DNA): TGCGCCAGCAGCCGGACCCTAAATGAAAAACTGTTTTTT. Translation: CASSRTLNEKLFF.

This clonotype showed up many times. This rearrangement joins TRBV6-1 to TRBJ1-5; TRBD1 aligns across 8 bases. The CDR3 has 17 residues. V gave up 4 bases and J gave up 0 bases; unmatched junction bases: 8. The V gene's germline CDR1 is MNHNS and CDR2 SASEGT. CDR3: CASSARQGMASNQPQHF. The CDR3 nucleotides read TGTGCCAGCAGTGCCCGACAGGGGATGGCTAGCAATCAGCCCCAGCATTTT.

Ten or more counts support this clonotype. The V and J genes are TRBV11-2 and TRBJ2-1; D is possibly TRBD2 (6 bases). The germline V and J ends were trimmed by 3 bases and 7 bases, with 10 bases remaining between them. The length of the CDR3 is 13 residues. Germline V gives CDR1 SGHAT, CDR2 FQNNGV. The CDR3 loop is CASSFPAGNEQFF. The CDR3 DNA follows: TGTGCCAGCAGCTTCCCAGCGGGTAATGAGCAGTTCTTC.

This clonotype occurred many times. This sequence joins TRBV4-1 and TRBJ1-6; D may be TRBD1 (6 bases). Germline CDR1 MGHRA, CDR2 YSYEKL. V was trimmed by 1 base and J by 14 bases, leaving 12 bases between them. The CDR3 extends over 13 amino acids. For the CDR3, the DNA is TGCGCCAGCAGCCAAGGTAGGGGGACTTCCCTCCACTTT. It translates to CASSQGRGTSLHF.

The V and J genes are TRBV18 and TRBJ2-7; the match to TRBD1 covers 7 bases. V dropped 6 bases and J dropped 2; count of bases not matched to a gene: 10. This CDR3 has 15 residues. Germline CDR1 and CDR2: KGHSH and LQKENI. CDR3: CASSPRRGQTYEQYF. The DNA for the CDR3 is TGTGCCAGCTCCCCCCGAAGGGGACAGACCTACGAGCAGTACTTC.

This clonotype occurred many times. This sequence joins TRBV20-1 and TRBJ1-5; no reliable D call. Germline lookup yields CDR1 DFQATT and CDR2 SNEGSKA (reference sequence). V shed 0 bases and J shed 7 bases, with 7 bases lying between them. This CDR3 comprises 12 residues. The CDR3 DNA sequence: TGCAGTGCTAGAGAAGGGCGCCAGCCCCAGCATTTT. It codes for CSAREGRQPQHF.

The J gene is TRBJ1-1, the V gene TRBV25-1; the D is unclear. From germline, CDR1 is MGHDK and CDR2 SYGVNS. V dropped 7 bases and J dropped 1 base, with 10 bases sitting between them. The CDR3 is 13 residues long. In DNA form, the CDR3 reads TGTGCCAGCATCAACCGGGGGAACACTGAAGCTTTCTTT. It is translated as CASINRGNTEAFF.

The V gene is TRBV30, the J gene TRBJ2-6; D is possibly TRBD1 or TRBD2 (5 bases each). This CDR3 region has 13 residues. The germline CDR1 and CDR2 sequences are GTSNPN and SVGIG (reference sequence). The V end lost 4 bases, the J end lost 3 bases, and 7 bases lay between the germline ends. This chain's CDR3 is CAWNGGGANVLTF. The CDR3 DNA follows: TGTGCCTGGAATGGGGGTGGGGCCAACGTCCTGACTTTC.

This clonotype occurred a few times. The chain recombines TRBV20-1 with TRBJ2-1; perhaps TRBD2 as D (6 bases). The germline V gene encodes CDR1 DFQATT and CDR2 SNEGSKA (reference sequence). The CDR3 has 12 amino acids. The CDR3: CSAGTSYNEQFF. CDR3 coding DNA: TGCAGCGCGGGGACCTCCTACAATGAGCAGTTCTTC.

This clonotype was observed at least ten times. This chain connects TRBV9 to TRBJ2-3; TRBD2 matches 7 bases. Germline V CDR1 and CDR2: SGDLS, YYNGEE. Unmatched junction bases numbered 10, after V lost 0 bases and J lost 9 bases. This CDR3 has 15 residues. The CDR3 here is CASSVVRREKRTQYF. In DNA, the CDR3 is TGTGCCAGCAGCGTAGTCAGGCGGGAGAAAAGGACGCAGTATTTT.

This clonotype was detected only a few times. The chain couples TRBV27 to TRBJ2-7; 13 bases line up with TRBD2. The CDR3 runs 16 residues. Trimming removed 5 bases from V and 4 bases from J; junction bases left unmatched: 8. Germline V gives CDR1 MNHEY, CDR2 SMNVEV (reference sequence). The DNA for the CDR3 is TGTGCCAGCAGTCGGTCACTAGCGGGGGGGGTTTACGAGCAGTACTTC. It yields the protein CASSRSLAGGVYEQYF.

The CDR3 nucleotides read TGTGCCAGCAGCTTGGCGACTAGCTTCAGCACAGATACGCAGTATTTT. This encodes CASSLATSFSTDTQYF. The V gene is TRBV5-4, the J gene TRBJ2-3; 7 nucleotides align to TRBD2. V trimming: 0 bases; J trimming: 0 bases; junction bases outside the gene matches: 4. Germline V gene data show CDR1 as SGHNT and CDR2 as YYREEE (reference sequence). CDR3 length: 16 residues.

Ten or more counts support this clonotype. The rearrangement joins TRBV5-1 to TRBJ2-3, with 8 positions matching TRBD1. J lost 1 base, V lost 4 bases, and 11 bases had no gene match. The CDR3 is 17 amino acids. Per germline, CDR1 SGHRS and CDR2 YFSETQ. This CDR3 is CASSLDGTGSGTDTQYF. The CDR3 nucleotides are TGCGCCAGCAGCCTAGACGGGACAGGCTCAGGCACAGATACGCAGTATTTT.

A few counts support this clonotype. The CDR3 region is CASSQVGRGVAKNIQYF. The CDR3 region has the DNA TGCGCCAGCAGCCAAGTGGGCCGGGGGGTCGCCAAAAACATTCAGTACTTC. The rearrangement links TRBV4-1 to TRBJ2-4; 7 positions match TRBD2. Germline V CDR1 and CDR2: MGHRA, YSYEKL. V trimming: 1 base; J trimming: 1 base; junction bases outside the gene matches: 7. The CDR3 totals 17 residues.

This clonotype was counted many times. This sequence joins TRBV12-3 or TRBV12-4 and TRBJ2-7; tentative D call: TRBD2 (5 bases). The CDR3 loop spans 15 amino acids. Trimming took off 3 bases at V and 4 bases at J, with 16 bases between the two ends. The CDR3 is CASSFDVSGKYEQYF. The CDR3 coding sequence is TGTGCCAGCAGTTTTGACGTATCGGGGAAGTACGAGCAGTACTTC.